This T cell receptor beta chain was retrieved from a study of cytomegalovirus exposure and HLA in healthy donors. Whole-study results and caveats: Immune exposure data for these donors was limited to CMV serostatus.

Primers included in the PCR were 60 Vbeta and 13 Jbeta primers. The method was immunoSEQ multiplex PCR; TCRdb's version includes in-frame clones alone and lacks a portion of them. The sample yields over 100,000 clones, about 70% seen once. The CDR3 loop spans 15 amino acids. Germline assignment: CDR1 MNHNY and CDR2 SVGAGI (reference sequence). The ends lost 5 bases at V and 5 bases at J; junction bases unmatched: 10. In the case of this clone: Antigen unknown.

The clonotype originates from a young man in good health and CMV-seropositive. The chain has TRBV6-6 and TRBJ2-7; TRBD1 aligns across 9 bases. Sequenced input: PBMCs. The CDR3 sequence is CASSRSGTGRDEQYF. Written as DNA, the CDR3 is TGTGCCAGCAGTCGTTCCGGGACAGGGCGCGACGAGCAGTACTTC.